These 4 T cell receptor beta chains were all obtained from the same sample, sequenced in a study of metastatic and nonmetastatic thyroid tumors. TCRdb re-called clones from the PCR reads using MiXCR. This sample has about 40,000 clones, with about a sixth found just once. Until they underwent thyroid surgery, no patient had received any treatment. Material for sequencing was blood. Source of these receptors: a female donor with papillary thyroid cancer or a benign thyroid nodule (not recorded which). Some clones in this sample may be carry-over from other donors' samples.

This clone was seen many times. This chain links TRBV27 with TRBJ2-7, with TRBD1 identical over 8 bases. J lost 0 bases, V lost 5 bases, and 6 bases had no gene match. The CDR3 is made up of 15 amino acids. CDR1 and CDR2 from the germline V gene are MNHEY and SMNVEV (reference sequence). CDR3 DNA: TGTGCCAGCAGTCTTGGACAGGGATACTCCTACGAGCAGTACTTC. This gives the protein CASSLGQGYSYEQYF.

The table lists this clone with many counts. V and J are TRBV3-1 and TRBJ2-7, with unresolved D. The CDR3 has 14 residues. V was pared by 3 bases and J by 0 bases, with 9 bases between. Germline-derived CDR1 and CDR2 are LGHDT and YNNKEL (reference sequence). This CDR3 is CASSQLLRSYEQYF. The CDR3 region has the DNA TGTGCCAGCAGCCAGCTGCTCCGCTCCTACGAGCAGTACTTC.

This clone was observed at least ten times. The V gene is TRBV2, the J gene TRBJ1-6; D is unresolved. The CDR3 totals 12 residues. Trimming pared 7 bases from V and 5 bases from J, leaving 6 bases between. The germline gives CDR1 SNHLY, CDR2 FYNNEI. The DNA for the CDR3 is TGTGCCAGCAATCAGAATAATTCACCCCTCCACTTT. As protein: CASNQNNSPLHF.

In regard to this clone: The junction does not match germline at one end; this may be a read error. This rearrangement joins TRBV6-2 or TRBV6-3 to TRBJ1-1; 9 bases match TRBD1. The germline V gene has CDR1 MNHEY and CDR2 SVGEGT. The CDR3 spans 17 residues. The chain's CDR3 is CASSFTGQGFGNTESFF. DNA for the CDR3: TGTGCCAGCAGTTTTACGGGACAGGGTTTTGGGAACACTGAATCTTTCTTT.